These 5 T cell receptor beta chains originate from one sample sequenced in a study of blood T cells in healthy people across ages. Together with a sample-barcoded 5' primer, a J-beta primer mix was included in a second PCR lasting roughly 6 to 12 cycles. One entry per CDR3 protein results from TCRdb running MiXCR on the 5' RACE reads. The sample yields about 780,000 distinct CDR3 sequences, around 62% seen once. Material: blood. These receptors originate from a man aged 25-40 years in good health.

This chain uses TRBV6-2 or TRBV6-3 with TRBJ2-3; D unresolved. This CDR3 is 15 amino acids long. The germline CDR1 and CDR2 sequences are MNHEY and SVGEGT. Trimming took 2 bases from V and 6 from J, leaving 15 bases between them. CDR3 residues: CASSYAQEVPDTQYF. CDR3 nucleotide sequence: TGTGCCAGCAGTTACGCACAAGAAGTCCCTGATACGCAGTATTTT.

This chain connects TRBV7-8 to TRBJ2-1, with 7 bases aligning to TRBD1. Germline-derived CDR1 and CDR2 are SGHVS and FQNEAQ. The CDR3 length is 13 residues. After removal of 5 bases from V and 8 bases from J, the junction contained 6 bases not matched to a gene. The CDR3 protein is CASSHDRVDEQFF. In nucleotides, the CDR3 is TGTGCCAGCAGCCACGACAGGGTGGATGAGCAGTTCTTC.

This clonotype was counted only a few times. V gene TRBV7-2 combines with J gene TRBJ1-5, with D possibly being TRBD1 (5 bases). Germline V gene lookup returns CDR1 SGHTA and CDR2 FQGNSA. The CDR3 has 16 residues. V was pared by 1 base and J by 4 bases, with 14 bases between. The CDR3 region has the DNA TGTGCCAGCAGCTTAGTGGGTCCAGGGCTAAATCAGCCCCAGCATTTT. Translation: CASSLVGPGLNQPQHF.

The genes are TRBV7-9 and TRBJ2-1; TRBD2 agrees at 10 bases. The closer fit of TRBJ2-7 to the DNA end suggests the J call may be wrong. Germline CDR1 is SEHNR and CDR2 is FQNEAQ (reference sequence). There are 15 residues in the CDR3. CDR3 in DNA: TGTGCCAGCAGCTTCGGGACTAGCGTTTACAATGAGCAGTACTTC. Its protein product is CASSFGTSVYNEQYF.

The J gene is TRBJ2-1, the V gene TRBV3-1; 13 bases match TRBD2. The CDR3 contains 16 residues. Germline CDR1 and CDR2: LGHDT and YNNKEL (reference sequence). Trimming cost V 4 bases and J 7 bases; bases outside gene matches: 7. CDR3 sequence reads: CASSRGTSGTSNEQFF. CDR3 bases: TGTGCCAGCAGCCGAGGGACTAGCGGGACTAGTAATGAGCAGTTCTTC.